Listed here are 19 T cell receptor beta chains from one sample, sequenced in a study of response to subunit inactivated influenza vaccine. One entry per CDR3 protein, called by TCRdb with MiXCR from the RT-PCR reads. The sample records 500,000 to 600,000 distinct CDR3 sequences, roughly 10% being singletons. The data were also submitted as part of a second study, on T cells expressing NK-cell markers. According to that study: The cDNA for TCR beta came from 5'RACE template switching with UMIs.

The sequencing here drew on PBMCs from blood, taken on the day of vaccination. These receptors were taken from a man aged 45-65 years who received an inactivated influenza vaccine.

The chain links TRBV27 to TRBJ2-1; 10 bases align to TRBD2. This CDR3 region has 15 residues. Losses at the gene ends were 5 bases for V and 8 bases for J; bases not matched to a gene: 9. CDR1 and CDR2 from the germline V gene are MNHEY and SMNVEV (reference sequence). Here the CDR3 reads CASSKAGGPGDEQFF. The CDR3 DNA is TGTGCCAGCAGTAAAGCGGGAGGGCCTGGCGATGAGCAGTTCTTC.

The V and J genes are TRBV7-9 and TRBJ2-7; unclear D gene. CDR1 SEHNR and CDR2 FQNEAQ come from the germline V gene (reference sequence). Trimming removed 0 bases from V and 3 bases from J, with 18 bases in between. This CDR3 contains 17 residues. CDR3 nucleotide sequence: TGTGCCAGCAGCTTAGCGCTCCGGTCAGGACCATACTACGAGCAGTACTTC. Residues: CASSLALRSGPYYEQYF. Using reference TRBV7-9 and TRBJ2-7 for the parts outside the CDR3, the full variable domain is DTGVSQNPRHKITKRGQNVTFRCDPISEHNRLYWYRQTLGQGPEFLTYFQNEAQLEKSRLLSDRFSAERPKGSFSTLEIQRTEQGDSAMYLCASSLALRSGPYYEQYFGPGTRLTVT.

This clonotype was counted many times. The rearrangement links TRBV4-3 to TRBJ2-4; 14 bases line up with TRBD2. CDR1 LGHNA and CDR2 YSLEER come from the germline V gene. Trimming took 4 bases from V and 9 from J; bases not matched to a gene: 8. The CDR3 contains 16 residues. CDR3 loop: CASSRDYGTSGGIQYF. In DNA form, the CDR3 reads TGCGCCAGCAGCCGAGACTACGGGACTAGCGGGGGCATTCAGTACTTC.

The chain has TRBV6-1 and TRBJ2-1; D is possibly TRBD1 or TRBD2 (5 bases each). Germline V gives CDR1 MNHNS, CDR2 SASEGT. The CDR3 spans 14 residues. Trimming took off 4 bases at V and 7 bases at J, with 14 bases between the two ends. The CDR3 DNA follows: TGTGCCAGCAGTGGCCAGGGAGAATGGAATGAGCAGTTCTTC. This encodes CASSGQGEWNEQFF.

The chain has TRBV29-1 and TRBJ2-7; D is unresolved. V was pared by 4 bases and J by 1 base, with 8 bases between. Per the germline V gene, CDR1 is SQVTM and CDR2 is ANQGSEA. This CDR3 is 12 amino acids long. The CDR3 region is CSVAQESYEQYF. CDR3 coding DNA: TGCAGCGTTGCCCAGGAGTCCTACGAGCAGTACTTC.

This clonotype was recorded many times. The rearrangement joins TRBV20-1 to TRBJ1-6, with D tentatively TRBD1 (5 bases). The CDR3 loop spans 13 amino acids. V lost 6 bases to trimming and J lost 9 bases, with 15 bases between them. CDR1 is DFQATT and CDR2 is SNEGSKA in the germline V gene (reference sequence). The CDR3 protein is CSAPAGSSSPLHF. CDR3 bases: TGCAGTGCCCCAGCAGGGAGTAGTTCACCCCTCCACTTT.

Many counts were recorded for this clonotype. The rearrangement links TRBV7-2 to TRBJ2-7; tentatively, D is TRBD1 (6 bases). The V gene's germline CDR1 is SGHTA and CDR2 FQGNSA. The CDR3 sequence is 15 residues long. Trimming removed 1 base from V and 3 bases from J, with 13 bases in between. CDR3 in amino acids: CASSLDGTSFYEQYF. DNA for the CDR3: TGTGCCAGCAGCTTAGACGGGACATCATTCTACGAGCAGTACTTC.

This clonotype was observed a few times. This chain connects TRBV24-1 to TRBJ2-1, with D maybe TRBD1 (6 bases). Germline lookup yields CDR1 KGHDR and CDR2 SFDVKD. The CDR3 has 14 residues. Trimming removed 0 bases at V and 9 bases at J, with 11 bases between. This chain's CDR3 is CATSDLRQGFEQFF. The DNA of the CDR3 is TGTGCCACCAGTGATTTGAGGCAGGGGTTTGAGCAGTTCTTC.

A few counts support this clonotype. The V and J genes are TRBV11-1 and TRBJ2-3; D is possibly TRBD2 (6 bases). The germline gives CDR1 SGHAT, CDR2 FQDESV (reference sequence). This CDR3 region has 14 residues. Trimming stripped 5 bases from V and 2 bases from J, with 11 bases between. The CDR3 is CASSRDFLTDTQYF. The CDR3 coding sequence is TGTGCCAGCAGCCGGGACTTCCTCACAGATACGCAGTATTTT. Full variable domain (rest looked up from reference TRBV11-1 and TRBJ2-3): EAEVAQSPRYKITEKSQAVAFWCDPISGHATLYWYRQILGQGPELLVQFQDESVVDDSQLPKDRFSAERLKGVDSTLKIQPAELGDSAMYLCASSRDFLTDTQYFGPGTRLTVL.

This clonotype was recorded a few times. J is TRBJ1-5 and V is TRBV4-3; weak D call: TRBD1 (5 bases). There are 15 residues in the CDR3. The V end was cut by 2 bases, the J end by 2 bases, with 10 bases between. CDR1 is LGHNA, CDR2 YSLEER, per germline. For the CDR3, the DNA is TGCGCCAGCAGCCAATCAGGGCTCGGCAATCAGCCCCAGCATTTT. This codes for CASSQSGLGNQPQHF.

This clonotype was seen a few times. This sequence joins TRBV3-1 and TRBJ2-1, with D perhaps TRBD2 (6 bases). Trimming cost V 2 bases and J 2 bases, with 16 bases left between them. The length of the CDR3 is 17 residues. Germline CDR1 and CDR2: LGHDT and YNNKEL (reference sequence). CDR3 nucleotides: TGTGCCAGCAGCCAAACTCCGGGAGCTAGCGCCTACAATGAGCAGTTCTTC. Translated: CASSQTPGASAYNEQFF.

V is TRBV7-9 and J is TRBJ1-1; D is unresolved. The germline V and J ends were trimmed by 5 bases and 9 bases, with 16 bases remaining between them. This CDR3 has 13 amino acids. The germline V gene encodes CDR1 SEHNR and CDR2 FQNEAQ (reference sequence). The CDR3 region is CASSALGSPKAFF. Written as DNA, the CDR3 is TGTGCCAGCAGCGCCCTAGGGTCCCCCAAAGCTTTCTTT.

This sequence joins TRBV21-1 and TRBJ2-3; the table's D call, TRBD2, was not checked against the DNA. TRBV21-1 is a recognized pseudogene. This CDR3 region has 17 residues. The CDR3 region is CASSKGELAGGTDTQYF. In DNA form, the CDR3 reads TGTGCCAGCAGCAAAGGGGAGTTAGCGGGAGGCACAGATACGCAGTATTTT.

V usage is TRBV5-5 and J usage is TRBJ1-2; D is possibly TRBD1 (6 bases). Trimming took off 2 bases at V and 7 bases at J, with 15 bases between the two ends. The germline V gene encodes CDR1 SGHKS and CDR2 YYEKEE (reference sequence). The CDR3 is 14 residues long. CDR3 in DNA: TGTGCCAGCAGCTTAGATAGGGGGGGGATTGGCTACACCTTC. The encoded protein is CASSLDRGGIGYTF.

CDR3 sequence reads: CSAPRQGANQPQHF. In DNA, the CDR3 is TGCAGTGCCCCCCGACAGGGGGCGAATCAGCCCCAGCATTTT. The chain links TRBV20-1 to TRBJ1-5; TRBD1 matches 10 bases. CDR3 length: 14 amino acids. Trimming removed 6 bases from V and 4 bases from J; junction bases left unmatched: 6. In germline, CDR1 is DFQATT, CDR2 SNEGSKA (reference sequence).

The rearrangement links TRBV5-1 to TRBJ2-7, with D possibly being TRBD1 (5 bases). The CDR3 is 17 amino acids. Germline V CDR1 and CDR2: SGHRS, YFSETQ. Trimming took 0 bases from V and 7 from J, leaving 23 bases between them. Here the CDR3 DNA reads TGCGCCAGCAGCTTGGTGGGGCGAGGACCCCTCGAACTTGAGCAGTACTTC. Amino acids: CASSLVGRGPLELEQYF.

This clonotype was picked up a small number of times. V gene TRBV2 combines with J gene TRBJ2-1; the match to TRBD2 covers 14 bases. This CDR3 comprises 15 residues. Germline CDR1 SNHLY, CDR2 FYNNEI. V was pared by 5 bases and J by 9 bases, with 6 bases of the junction left unmatched. The CDR3 DNA reads TGTGCCAGCAGTAGACTAGCGGGGGGGCAAAGTGAGCAGTTCTTC. Its protein is CASSRLAGGQSEQFF.

This clonotype was seen at least ten times. The chain employs TRBV5-1 and TRBJ2-1; D not certain. V gave up 0 bases and J gave up 8 bases, with 15 bases separating them. Germline V lookup: CDR1 SGHRS, CDR2 YFSETQ. The CDR3 runs to 15 residues. The CDR3 DNA follows: TGCGCCAGCAGCTTGGTCCCCGGAGCCGATGATGAGCAGTTCTTC. It translates to CASSLVPGADDEQFF.

This clonotype was recorded a few times. The DNA for the CDR3 is TGTGCCAGCAAACAGGACAGGGGGCTGTACAATGAGCAGTTCTTC. It encodes CASKQDRGLYNEQFF. The V and J genes are TRBV6-2 or TRBV6-3 and TRBJ2-1; 11 bases align to TRBD1. Germline V CDR1 and CDR2: MNHEY, SVGEGT. This CDR3 has 15 residues. V was pared by 7 bases and J by 4 bases, with 6 bases of the junction left unmatched.